This TCR beta chain was recorded in a study of blood T cell repertoires in COVID-19. This clone was observed a few times. CDR1 is SEHNR, CDR2 FQNEAQ, per germline (reference sequence). V shed 5 bases and J 7 bases; nucleotides not matched to a gene: 12. CDR3 length equals 15 residues. Profiled with immunoSEQ multiplex PCR; TCRdb holds only in-frame clones, not every one. Here the sample spans roughly 220,000 clones, 70% to 90% being singletons. This sequence was found in a man aged 60-69 years with acute or convalescent COVID-19. The gene calls are TRBV7-9 and TRBJ2-7, with 9 bases aligning to TRBD1. The sequenced material came from peripheral blood. DNA for the CDR3: TGTGCCAGCAGCCCCCTCGGGACAGGGTATATGGAGCAGTACTTC. This translates into CASSPLGTGYMEQYF.